The sample holds many counts of the clone carrying this T cell receptor beta chain. Antigen unknown. This specimen belongs to a study of cytomegalovirus exposure and HLA in healthy donors. Study-wide context: Genotyping showed around four fifths of over 350 donors falling in the Caucasian-associated ancestry cluster.

The CDR3 is made up of 17 amino acids. The J segment lost 4 bases and the V segment lost 4 bases, leaving 16 bases of the junction unmatched. CDR1 MNHNS and CDR2 SASEGT come from the germline V gene. A multiplex PCR was run with 60 Vbeta primers and 13 Jbeta primers. Clones were sequenced by immunoSEQ multiplex PCR, and TCRdb holds only the in-frame ones, with some missing. The sample lists about 140,000 clones, about 75% occurring once. The study's findings and limits: A missense variant in DCLRE1C was later tied to TCR beta V- and J-gene trimming. Presence/absence analysis assumed near-uniform sequencing depth across donors. Association with HLA alleles at 0.05 false discovery rate was found for 15,000 to 20,000 TCR beta sequences in a later analysis.

The V call is TRBV6-1, the J call TRBJ2-7; TRBD2 aligns across 7 bases. Sequences were obtained from PBMCs. The clonotype originates from a man between 18 and 35 years old in good health and CMV-seropositive. The CDR3 nucleotides read TGTGCCAGCAGTGCGAATCGATTCGCGGGAGATCCTTACGAGCAGTACTTC. Encoded protein: CASSANRFAGDPYEQYF.